A single sample is the source of the 8 T cell receptor beta chains below, sequenced in a study of blood T cell repertoires in COVID-19. The table came from immunoSEQ multiplex PCR; TCRdb's copy has only in-frame clones and leaves some out. The data show some 42,000 clones, roughly 90% seen once. Material for sequencing was peripheral blood. The receptors derive from a human donor in a cohort sampled during active COVID-19.

This clone was seen only a few times. V usage is TRBV27 and J usage is TRBJ1-5; 8 positions match TRBD1. CDR3 size: 12 residues. Trimming cost V 6 bases and J 6 bases; bases outside gene matches: 1. Germline V CDR1 and CDR2: MNHEY, SMNVEV (reference sequence). In DNA, the CDR3 is TGTGCCAGCAGGACAGGGGTTCAGCCCCAGCATTTT. It is translated as CASRTGVQPQHF.

The V call is TRBV7-5, the J call TRBJ2-7; the D call in the table, TRBD2, was not verified against the DNA. TRBV7-5 is noted as a pseudogene. The CDR3 is 16 amino acids. The CDR3 loop is CARSVRLAGVVDEQYF. The CDR3 DNA sequence: TGTGCCAGAAGCGTACGACTAGCGGGGGTAGTCGACGAGCAGTACTTC.

The CDR3 nucleotides read TGTGCCAGCAGTACGTCAGGGAGGACTGAAGCTTTCTTT. Residues: CASSTSGRTEAFF. The V call is TRBV7-2, the J call TRBJ1-1, with D perhaps matching TRBD1 (5 bases). Germline V gene data show CDR1 as SGHTA and CDR2 as FQGNSA. The CDR3 loop spans 13 amino acids. The V end lost 6 bases, the J end lost 5 bases, and 13 bases lay between the germline ends. The variable domain in full, completed from reference TRBV7-2 and TRBJ1-1, reads GAGVSQSPSNKVTEKGKDVELRCDPISGHTALYWYRQSLGQGLEFLIYFQGNSAPDKSGLPSDRFSAERTGGSVSTLTIQRTQQEDSAVYLCASSTSGRTEAFFGQGTRLTVV.

This clone was counted a single time. The CDR3 spells CASSEGLGTGGTEAFF. The CDR3 bases are TGTGCCAGCAGCGAAGGCCTTGGGACAGGGGGCACTGAAGCTTTCTTT. This chain joins TRBV13 and TRBJ1-1, with TRBD1 matching over 11 bases. Germline V lookup: CDR1 PRHDT, CDR2 FYEKMQ (reference sequence). Unmatched junction bases numbered 9, after V lost 5 bases and J lost 4 bases. This CDR3 region has 16 residues.

This chain joins TRBV4-3 and TRBJ2-7; 7 bases line up with TRBD1. This CDR3 has 15 amino acids. V dropped 4 bases and J dropped 1; count of bases not matched to a gene: 7. Germline-derived CDR1 and CDR2 are LGHNA and YSLEER. The CDR3 loop is CASSPGTDPSYEQYF. CDR3 coding DNA: TGCGCCAGCAGCCCTGGGACAGATCCTTCCTACGAGCAGTACTTC.

The rearrangement links TRBV4-3 to TRBJ2-7; 7 bases fit TRBD1. The ends lost 3 bases at V and 3 bases at J; junction bases unmatched: 5. The germline gives CDR1 LGHNA, CDR2 YSLEER. The CDR3 extends over 14 amino acids. The CDR3 sequence: CASSQGQIGYEQYF. CDR3 nucleotides: TGCGCCAGCAGCCAGGGACAGATCGGCTACGAGCAGTACTTC.

J is TRBJ2-7 and V is TRBV21-1; the tabulated D call, TRBD1, remains unverified against the DNA. TRBV21-1 is described as a pseudogene. CDR3 size: 15 residues. CDR3 sequence (DNA): TGTGCCAGCAGCGTACCCACAGGGGGTCCCTACGAGCAGTACTTC. It is translated as CASSVPTGGPYEQYF.

This clone was seen once. V and J are TRBV11-3 and TRBJ2-1; possible D gene TRBD1, 5 bases. The germline V and J ends were trimmed by 5 bases and 12 bases, with 20 bases remaining between them. This CDR3 has 14 amino acids. Germline V gene data show CDR1 as SGHNT and CDR2 as YENEEA. This CDR3 reads CASSPGPTSPPQFF. The CDR3 bases are TGTGCCAGCAGCCCAGGGCCGACTTCACCGCCGCAGTTCTTC. The entire variable domain, with the rest obtained from reference TRBV11-3 and TRBJ2-1, is as follows: EAGVVQSPRYKIIEKKQPVAFWCNPISGHNTLYWYLQNLGQGPELLIRYENEEAVDDSQLPKDRFSAERLKGVDSTLKIQPAELGDSAVYLCASSPGPTSPPQFFGPGTRLTVL.